Detailed here is one T cell receptor (beta chain). Its antigen is not known. PCR primers comprised 60 Vbeta and 13 Jbeta primers. Here immunoSEQ multiplex PCR was the method, and the copy in TCRdb shows in-frame clones only, minus some. The sample totals approximately 110,000 clones. The sample originates from a study of cytomegalovirus exposure and HLA in healthy donors. Study results and caveats: As immune exposure information, only CMV serostatus was available.

Trimming left V 4 bases short and J 6 bases short, with 12 bases between. The CDR3 is made up of 14 amino acids. Germline lookup yields CDR1 SNHLY and CDR2 FYNNEI. The specimen sequenced was PBMCs. V gene TRBV2 combines with J gene TRBJ2-2; D is uncertain. This sequence originates from a man aged 25-45 years in good health and CMV-seronegative. The CDR3: CASSVVAEAGELFF. CDR3 DNA sequence: TGTGCCAGCAGTGTCGTTGCAGAAGCCGGGGAGCTGTTTTTT.